This T cell receptor beta chain appears in the sequencing data of a study of Ad26.COV2.S vaccination and SARS-CoV-2 variants. Study as a whole: Ad26.COV2.S was injected intramuscularly once or twice, 56 days apart.

V lost 1 base, J lost 9 bases, and 13 bases lay in between. There are 15 residues in the CDR3. CDR1 SGHVS and CDR2 FQNEAQ come from the germline V gene. The table came from immunoSEQ multiplex PCR; TCRdb's copy has only in-frame clones and leaves some out. The sample lists about 320,000 clones; just over 85% were seen once. The treatment is: some 20 received Ad26.COV2.S at low or high dose, single or two shots; 5 received placebo; per-sample allocation not given. Sample collection was performed on day 63 after the first vaccine or placebo injection. A Boston adult aged 18-55 years was the donor. Vaccination employed an Ad26 vector expressing the Wuhan-strain SARS-CoV-2 spike.

Material: peripheral blood, obtained in a trial of Ad26.COV2.S vaccine versus placebo. The TCR sequence derives from a person between 18 and 65 years old who received the Ad26.COV2.S COVID-19 vaccine or a placebo. The V and J genes are TRBV7-8 and TRBJ1-6, with D hard to call. CDR3 residues: CASSLVAQTGSPLHF. The CDR3 DNA reads TGTGCCAGCAGCTTAGTTGCACAGACGGGTTCACCCCTCCACTTT. The full variable domain, in which reference TRBV7-8 and TRBJ1-6 provide the parts outside the CDR3, is GAGVSQSPRYKVAKRGQDVALRCDPISGHVSLFWYQQALGQGPEFLTYFQNEAQLDKSGLPSDRFFAERPEGSVSTLKIQRTQQEDSAVYLCASSLVAQTGSPLHFGNGTRLTVT.